The 12 T cell receptor beta chains presented below share a single source sample, sequenced in a study of control samples from healthy donors and cancer patients. Clones were read by immunoSEQ multiplex PCR, and TCRdb kept only the in-frame ones, dropping some. The sample includes 100,000 to 150,000 clones, around 93% seen only once; the top ten take approximately 2.2%. Sequencing used blood. The source is a woman in her forties or fifties in good health.

The chain links TRBV19 to TRBJ1-2; TRBD1 might be the D (6 bases). The germline V gene encodes CDR1 LNHDA and CDR2 SQIVND (reference sequence). The germline V and J ends were trimmed by 9 bases and 5 bases, with 22 bases remaining between them. The CDR3 sequence is 15 residues long. The CDR3 coding sequence is TGTGCCAGCCAAGTCCCGACAGGTAGAGGTTATGGCTACACCTTC. The encoded protein is CASQVPTGRGYGYTF.

The chain is built from TRBV7-8 and TRBJ1-6, with D tentatively TRBD1 (5 bases). The V and J ends lost 1 base and 8 bases respectively, with 9 bases between them. This CDR3 spans 14 amino acids. Germline CDR1 reads SGHVS; CDR2 reads FQNEAQ. The CDR3 is CASSLGQGYSPLHF. Here the CDR3 DNA reads TGTGCCAGCAGCTTAGGGCAGGGATATTCACCCCTCCACTTT.

This clone appeared a single time. This chain joins TRBV11-2 and TRBJ1-2; no reliable D call. This CDR3 region has 16 residues. Germline V gene lookup returns CDR1 SGHAT and CDR2 FQNNGV. V was cut by 3 bases and J by 3 bases, with 17 bases left in between. CDR3 bases: TGTGCCAGCAGCTTCTCTCCGAGGATGGATTACTATGGCTACACCTTC. Translated: CASSFSPRMDYYGYTF.

V and J are TRBV5-6 and TRBJ2-7; D may be TRBD1 (6 bases). Trimming took off 6 bases at V and 0 bases at J, with 25 bases between the two ends. The germline V gene encodes CDR1 SGHDT and CDR2 YYEEEE. The CDR3 runs 18 residues. The CDR3 DNA is TGTGCCAGCACCTTCCTGGGGGTAACAGGGATGTCCTCCTACGAGCAGTACTTC. Translation gives CASTFLGVTGMSSYEQYF.

The chain recombines TRBV7-8 with TRBJ2-1; 10 bases map to TRBD2. Germline CDR1 SGHVS, CDR2 FQNEAQ. With 5 bases clipped from V and 0 bases from J, the junction kept 13 bases outside the gene matches. This CDR3 region has 19 residues. CDR3 in DNA: TGTGCCAGCAGCCCCCCGCTTAGACTAGCGGGTTCCTCCTACAATGAGCAGTTCTTC. This sequence encodes CASSPPLRLAGSSYNEQFF.

J is TRBJ2-6 and V is TRBV2; no firm D call. From germline, CDR1 is SNHLY and CDR2 FYNNEI. Trimming took 6 bases from V and 0 from J, leaving 3 bases between them. The CDR3 loop spans 13 amino acids. The CDR3 loop reads CASSDSGANVLTF. Written as DNA, the CDR3 is TGTGCCAGCAGCGACTCTGGGGCCAACGTCCTGACTTTC.

The sample holds one count of this clone. This rearrangement joins TRBV25-1 to TRBJ1-1; 8 nucleotides line up with TRBD1. CDR1 and CDR2 (germline): MGHDK, SYGVNS. With V trimmed by 7 bases and J by 1 base, 2 bases remained unmatched. This CDR3 is 13 amino acids long. In DNA form, the CDR3 reads TGTGCCAGCACACAGGGGGGGAACACTGAAGCTTTCTTT. Translating gives CASTQGGNTEAFF.

The CDR3 coding sequence is TGTGCCAGTAGTACGTACAACGGGGTTAACACCGGGGAGCTGTTTTTT. Translated, it gives CASSTYNGVNTGELFF. This sequence joins TRBV19 and TRBJ2-2; maybe TRBD2 (5 bases). This CDR3 has 16 residues. The V and J ends lost 4 bases and 2 bases respectively, with 14 bases between them. Germline-derived CDR1 and CDR2 are LNHDA and SQIVND (reference sequence).

This clone was found once. This chain joins TRBV7-9 and TRBJ1-3; D remains ambiguous. Trimming removed 6 bases at V and 2 bases at J, with 17 bases between. The CDR3 is made up of 16 amino acids. The germline CDR1 and CDR2 sequences are SEHNR and FQNEAQ (reference sequence). The chain's CDR3 is CASSQTLWTAGNTIYF. DNA of the CDR3: TGTGCCAGCAGTCAAACGCTATGGACCGCTGGAAACACCATATATTTT.

Written as DNA, the CDR3 is TGCAGTGCTAGTGCCGAGGGCTTGAACACTGAAGCTTTCTTT. Amino acids: CSASAEGLNTEAFF. The chain is built from TRBV20-1 and TRBJ1-1; no reliable D call. CDR1 and CDR2 (germline): DFQATT, SNEGSKA (reference sequence). With 3 bases removed from V and 0 bases from J, the gap between germline ends came to 11 bases. CDR3 length: 14 amino acids.

This sequence joins TRBV2 and TRBJ1-2, with D unclear. The CDR3 runs to 14 residues. Trimming removed 4 bases from V and 8 bases from J, with 17 bases in between. Germline V lookup: CDR1 SNHLY, CDR2 FYNNEI. CDR3 bases: TGTGCCAGCAGTGCGTTTAAACTGCAAGAGGGCTACACCTTC. Its protein is CASSAFKLQEGYTF.

This clone was seen only a few times. This chain links TRBV30 with TRBJ2-7; weak D call: TRBD1 (5 bases). Deletions cut 5 bases from V and 7 bases from J, with 12 bases between. CDR3 length equals 11 residues. Germline-derived CDR1 and CDR2 are GTSNPN and SVGIG (reference sequence). This CDR3 reads CAWGQLREQYF. The CDR3 nucleotides read TGTGCCTGGGGACAACTGAGGGAGCAGTACTTC.